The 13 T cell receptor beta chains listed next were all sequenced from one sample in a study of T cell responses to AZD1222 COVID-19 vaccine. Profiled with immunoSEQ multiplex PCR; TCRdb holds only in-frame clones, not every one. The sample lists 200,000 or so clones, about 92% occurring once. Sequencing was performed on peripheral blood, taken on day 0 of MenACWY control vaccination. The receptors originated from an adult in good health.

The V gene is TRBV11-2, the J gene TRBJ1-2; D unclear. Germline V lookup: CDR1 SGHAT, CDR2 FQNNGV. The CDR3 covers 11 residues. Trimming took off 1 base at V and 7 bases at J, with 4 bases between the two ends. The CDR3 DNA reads TGTGCCAGCAGCTTAGGAGTTGGCTACACCTTC. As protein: CASSLGVGYTF.

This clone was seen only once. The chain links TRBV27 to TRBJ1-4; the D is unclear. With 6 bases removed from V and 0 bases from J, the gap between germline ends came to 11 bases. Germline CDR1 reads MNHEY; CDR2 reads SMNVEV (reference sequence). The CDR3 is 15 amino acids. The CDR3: CASSRAQPTNEKLFF. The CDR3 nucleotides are TGTGCCAGCAGCCGGGCGCAGCCAACTAATGAAAAACTGTTTTTT.

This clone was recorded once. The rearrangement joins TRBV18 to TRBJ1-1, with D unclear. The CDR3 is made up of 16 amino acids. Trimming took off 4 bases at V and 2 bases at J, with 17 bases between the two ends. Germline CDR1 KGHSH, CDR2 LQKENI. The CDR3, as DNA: TGTGCCAGCTCACTGCTTCCCGGACGAGGAAACACTGAAGCTTTCTTT. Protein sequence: CASSLLPGRGNTEAFF.

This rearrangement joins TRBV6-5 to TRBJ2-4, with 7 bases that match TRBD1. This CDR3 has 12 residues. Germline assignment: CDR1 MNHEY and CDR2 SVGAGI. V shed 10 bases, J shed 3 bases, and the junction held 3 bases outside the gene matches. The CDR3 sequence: CATGTVKNIQYF. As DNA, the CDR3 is TGTGCCACCGGGACAGTCAAAAACATTCAGTACTTC.

CDR3 amino acids: CASTSGWVAYGYTF. The DNA of the CDR3 is TGTGCCAGCACCTCGGGCTGGGTAGCCTATGGCTACACCTTC. J is TRBJ1-2 and V is TRBV5-6; D is undetermined. The CDR3 covers 14 residues. Looked up from germline, CDR1 is SGHDT and CDR2 is YYEEEE. Trimming left V 6 bases short and J 4 bases short, with 16 bases between.

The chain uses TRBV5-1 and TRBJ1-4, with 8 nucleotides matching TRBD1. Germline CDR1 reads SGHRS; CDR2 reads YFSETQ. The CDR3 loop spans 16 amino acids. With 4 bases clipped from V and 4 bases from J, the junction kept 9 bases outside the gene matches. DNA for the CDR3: TGCGCCAGCAGCCCGAGCCCGACAGGGGATAATGAAAAACTGTTTTTT. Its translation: CASSPSPTGDNEKLFF.

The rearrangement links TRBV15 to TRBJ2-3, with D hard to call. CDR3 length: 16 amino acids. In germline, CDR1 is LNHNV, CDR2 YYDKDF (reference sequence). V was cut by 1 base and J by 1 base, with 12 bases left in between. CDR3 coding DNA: TGTGCCACCAGCAGAGGATCATGGGAACGCACAGATACGCAGTATTTT. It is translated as CATSRGSWERTDTQYF.

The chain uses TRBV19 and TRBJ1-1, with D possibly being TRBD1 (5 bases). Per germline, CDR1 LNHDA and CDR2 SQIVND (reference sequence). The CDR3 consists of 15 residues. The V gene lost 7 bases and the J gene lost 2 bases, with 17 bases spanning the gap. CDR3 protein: CASTLGQNINTEAFF. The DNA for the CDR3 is TGTGCCAGTACCCTGGGGCAGAATATTAACACTGAAGCTTTCTTT.

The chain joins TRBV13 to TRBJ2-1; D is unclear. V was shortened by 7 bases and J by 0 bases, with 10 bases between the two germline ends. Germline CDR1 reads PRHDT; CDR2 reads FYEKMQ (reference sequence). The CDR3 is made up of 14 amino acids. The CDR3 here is CASTLRPSYNEQFF. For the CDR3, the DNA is TGTGCCAGCACCCTTCGACCCTCCTACAATGAGCAGTTCTTC.

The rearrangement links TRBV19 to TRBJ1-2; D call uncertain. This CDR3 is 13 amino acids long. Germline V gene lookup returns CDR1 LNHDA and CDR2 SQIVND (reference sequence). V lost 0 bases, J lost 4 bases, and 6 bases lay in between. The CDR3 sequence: CASSIEAGYGYTF. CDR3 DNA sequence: TGTGCCAGTAGTATAGAGGCAGGCTATGGCTACACCTTC.

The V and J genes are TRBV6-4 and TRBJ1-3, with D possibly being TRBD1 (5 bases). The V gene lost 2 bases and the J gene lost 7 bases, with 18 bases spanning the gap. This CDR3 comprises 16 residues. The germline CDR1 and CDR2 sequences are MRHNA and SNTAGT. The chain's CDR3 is CASSDRREGIGNTIYF. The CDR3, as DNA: TGTGCCAGCAGTGACCGACGAGAGGGGATCGGGAACACCATATATTTT.

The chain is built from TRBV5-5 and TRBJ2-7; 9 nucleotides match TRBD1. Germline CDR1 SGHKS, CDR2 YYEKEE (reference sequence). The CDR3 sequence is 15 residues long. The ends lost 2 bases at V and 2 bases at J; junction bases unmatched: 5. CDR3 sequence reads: CASSLGTGTPYEQYF. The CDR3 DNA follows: TGTGCCAGCAGCTTAGGGACAGGGACGCCCTACGAGCAGTACTTC.

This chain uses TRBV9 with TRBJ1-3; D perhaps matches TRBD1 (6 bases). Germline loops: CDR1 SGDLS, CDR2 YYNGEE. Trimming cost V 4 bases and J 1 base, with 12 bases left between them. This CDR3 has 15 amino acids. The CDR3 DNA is TGTGCCAGCAGCAAATCAGGGGAGTCTGGAAACACCATATATTTT. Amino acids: CASSKSGESGNTIYF.